The clone carrying this TCR beta chain has just one count. Its cognate antigen is unknown. J was trimmed by 1 base and V by 8 bases; bases with no gene match: 14. This CDR3 has 19 residues. CDR1 is PRHDT and CDR2 is FYEKMQ in the germline V gene (reference sequence). Libraries were prepared by immunoSEQ multiplex PCR; TCRdb keeps only in-frame clonotypes and omits some of them. The sample has 130,000 or so clones; 75% to 90% are singletons. These data belong to a study of T cell responses to AZD1222 COVID-19 vaccine. Overall study results and limits: Recipients of two AZD1222 doses showed rising Spike-specific TCR breadth and depth. AZD1222 recipients seropositive at baseline numbered only 6 or 7.

Specimen: peripheral blood, collected on day 0 of AZD1222 vaccination. The clonotype originates from an adult in good health. V usage is TRBV13 and J usage is TRBJ2-2; 12 positions agree with TRBD2. The CDR3 spells CASGYLGLAGRKNTGELFF. For the CDR3, the DNA is TGTGCCAGCGGATACCTTGGACTAGCGGGGAGAAAGAACACCGGGGAGCTGTTTTTT.